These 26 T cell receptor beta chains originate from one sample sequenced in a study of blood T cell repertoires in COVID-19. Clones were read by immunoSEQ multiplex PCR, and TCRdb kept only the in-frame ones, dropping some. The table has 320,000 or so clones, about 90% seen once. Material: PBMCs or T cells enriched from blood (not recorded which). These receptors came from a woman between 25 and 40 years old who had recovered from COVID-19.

This CDR3 reads CASSVGGRGSGANVLTF. The CDR3 DNA sequence: TGTGCCAGCAGCGTGGGCGGACGGGGATCTGGGGCCAACGTCCTGACTTTC. The chain is built from TRBV13 and TRBJ2-6; D perhaps matches TRBD2 (5 bases). Germline V CDR1 and CDR2: PRHDT, FYEKMQ (reference sequence). The CDR3 spans 17 residues. Trimming took off 5 bases at V and 1 base at J, with 15 bases between the two ends.

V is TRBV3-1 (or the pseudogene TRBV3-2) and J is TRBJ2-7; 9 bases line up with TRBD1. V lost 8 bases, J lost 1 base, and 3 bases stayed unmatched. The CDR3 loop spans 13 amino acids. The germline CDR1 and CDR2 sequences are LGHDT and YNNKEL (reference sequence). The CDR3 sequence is CASGTGTSYEQYF. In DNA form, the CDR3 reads TGTGCCAGCGGGACAGGGACATCCTACGAGCAGTACTTC.

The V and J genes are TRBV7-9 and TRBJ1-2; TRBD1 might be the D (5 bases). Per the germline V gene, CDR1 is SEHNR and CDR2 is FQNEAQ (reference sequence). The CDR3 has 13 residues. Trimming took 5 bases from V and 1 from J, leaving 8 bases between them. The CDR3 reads CASSRQINYGYTF. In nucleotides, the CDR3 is TGTGCCAGCAGCCGACAGATTAACTATGGCTACACCTTC.

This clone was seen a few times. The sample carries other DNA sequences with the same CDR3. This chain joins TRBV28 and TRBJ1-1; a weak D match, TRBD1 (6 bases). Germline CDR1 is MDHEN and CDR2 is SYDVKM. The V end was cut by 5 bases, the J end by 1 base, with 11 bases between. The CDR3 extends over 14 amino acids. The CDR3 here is CASSPLRGNTEAFF. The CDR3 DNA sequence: TGTGCCAGCAGTCCCCTCAGGGGGAACACTGAAGCTTTCTTT.

Here the CDR3 DNA reads TGCGCCAGCAGCGGGGTAGACCAGTCAGAAGCTTTCTTT. Residues: CASSGVDQSEAFF. The chain is built from TRBV10-1 and TRBJ1-1; D gene uncertain. Trimming removed 6 bases from V and 8 bases from J, with 16 bases in between. The CDR3 has 13 amino acids. Germline V gene lookup returns CDR1 WNHNN and CDR2 SYGVQD (reference sequence).

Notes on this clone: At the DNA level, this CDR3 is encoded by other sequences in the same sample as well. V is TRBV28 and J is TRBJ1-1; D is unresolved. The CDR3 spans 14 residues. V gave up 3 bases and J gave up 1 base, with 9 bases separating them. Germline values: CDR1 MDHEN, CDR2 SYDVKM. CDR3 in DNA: TGTGCCAGCAGTTTTCGGGTTAAGAACACTGAAGCTTTCTTT. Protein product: CASSFRVKNTEAFF.

The CDR3 sequence is CASSRSAGLMNQPQHF. In nucleotides, the CDR3 is TGTGCCAGCAGCCGTAGTGCGGGGCTTATGAATCAGCCCCAGCATTTT. The chain has TRBV7-8 and TRBJ1-5, with D tentatively TRBD1 (5 bases). V dropped 5 bases and J dropped 4 bases, with 18 bases sitting between them. This CDR3 spans 16 amino acids. CDR1 is SGHVS, CDR2 FQNEAQ, per germline.

CDR3: CASSDPSGNSTRGTDTQYF. The CDR3 nucleotides are TGTGCCAGCAGCGACCCTAGCGGCAACTCAACGAGGGGCACAGATACGCAGTATTTT. V usage is TRBV5-4 and J usage is TRBJ2-3; 7 nucleotides agree with TRBD2. Losses at the gene ends were 4 bases for V and 1 base for J; bases not matched to a gene: 18. Germline V lookup: CDR1 SGHNT, CDR2 YYREEE (reference sequence). CDR3 length equals 19 residues.

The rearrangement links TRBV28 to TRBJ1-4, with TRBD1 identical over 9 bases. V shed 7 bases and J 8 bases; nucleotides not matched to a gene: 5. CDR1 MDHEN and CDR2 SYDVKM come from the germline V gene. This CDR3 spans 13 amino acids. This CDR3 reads CASTGTGSEKLFF. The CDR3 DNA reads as TGTGCCAGCACCGGGACAGGGTCCGAAAAACTGTTTTTT.

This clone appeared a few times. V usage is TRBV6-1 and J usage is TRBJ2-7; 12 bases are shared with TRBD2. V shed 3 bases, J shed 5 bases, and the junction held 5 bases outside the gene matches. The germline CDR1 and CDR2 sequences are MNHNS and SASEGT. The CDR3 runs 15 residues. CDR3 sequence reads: CASSETSGGVNEQYF. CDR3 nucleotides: TGTGCCAGCAGTGAGACTAGCGGGGGAGTCAACGAGCAGTACTTC.

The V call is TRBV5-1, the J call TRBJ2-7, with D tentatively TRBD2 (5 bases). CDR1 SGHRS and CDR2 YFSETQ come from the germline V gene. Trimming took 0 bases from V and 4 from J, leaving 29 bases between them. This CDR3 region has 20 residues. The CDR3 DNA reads TGCGCCAGCAGCTTGGCGGGGTTCGTCGTGAAAGGAAAAGACTTGTACGAGCAGTACTTC. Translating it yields CASSLAGFVVKGKDLYEQYF.

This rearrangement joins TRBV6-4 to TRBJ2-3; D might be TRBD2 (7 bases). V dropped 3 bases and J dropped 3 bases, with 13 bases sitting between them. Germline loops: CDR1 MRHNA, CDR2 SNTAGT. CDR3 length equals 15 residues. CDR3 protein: CASSEGGADTDTQYF. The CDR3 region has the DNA TGTGCCAGCAGTGAGGGGGGGGCGGATACAGATACGCAGTATTTT.

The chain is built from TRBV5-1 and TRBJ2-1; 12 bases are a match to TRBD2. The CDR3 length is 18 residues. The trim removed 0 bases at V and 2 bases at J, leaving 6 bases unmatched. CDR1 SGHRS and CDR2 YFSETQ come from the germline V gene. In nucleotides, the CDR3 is TGCGCCAGCAGCTTGGCCGCTAGCGGGGGGGCTGCCTACAATGAGCAGTTCTTC. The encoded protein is CASSLAASGGAAYNEQFF.

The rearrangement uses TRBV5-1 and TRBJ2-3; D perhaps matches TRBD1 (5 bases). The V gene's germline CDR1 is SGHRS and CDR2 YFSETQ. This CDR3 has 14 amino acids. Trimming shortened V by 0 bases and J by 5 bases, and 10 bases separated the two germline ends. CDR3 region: CASSLDQGLDTQYF. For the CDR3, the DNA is TGCGCCAGCAGCTTGGATCAGGGATTAGATACGCAGTATTTT.

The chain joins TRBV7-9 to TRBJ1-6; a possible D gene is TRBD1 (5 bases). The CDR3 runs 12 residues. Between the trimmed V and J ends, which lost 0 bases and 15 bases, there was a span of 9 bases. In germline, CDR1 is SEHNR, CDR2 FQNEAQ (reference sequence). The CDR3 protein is CASSLARGGLHF. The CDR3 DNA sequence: TGTGCCAGCAGCTTAGCCCGGGGGGGCCTCCACTTT. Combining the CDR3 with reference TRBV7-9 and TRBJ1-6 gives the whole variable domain DTGVSQNPRHKITKRGQNVTFRCDPISEHNRLYWYRQTLGQGPEFLTYFQNEAQLEKSRLLSDRFSAERPKGSFSTLEIQRTEQGDSAMYLCASSLARGGLHFGNGTRLTVT.

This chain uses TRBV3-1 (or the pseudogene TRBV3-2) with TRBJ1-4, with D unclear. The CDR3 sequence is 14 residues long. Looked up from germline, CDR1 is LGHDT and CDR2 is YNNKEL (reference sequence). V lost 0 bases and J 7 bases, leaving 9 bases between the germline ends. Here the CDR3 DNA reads TGTGCCAGCAGCCAAGATAACCTTAGTGAAAAACTGTTTTTT. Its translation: CASSQDNLSEKLFF.

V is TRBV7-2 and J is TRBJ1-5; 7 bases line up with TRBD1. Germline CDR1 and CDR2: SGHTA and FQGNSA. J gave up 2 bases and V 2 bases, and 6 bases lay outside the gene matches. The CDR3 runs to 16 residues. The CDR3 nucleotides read TGTGCCAGCAGCTTAAGGGGGCAGGGGGGCAATCAGCCCCAGCATTTT. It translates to CASSLRGQGGNQPQHF.

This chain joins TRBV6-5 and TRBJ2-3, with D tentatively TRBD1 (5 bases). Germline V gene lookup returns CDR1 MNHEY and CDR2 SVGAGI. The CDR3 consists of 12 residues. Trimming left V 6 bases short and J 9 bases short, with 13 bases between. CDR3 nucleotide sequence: TGTGCCAGCAGGCCTCCCTCAGGGACGCAGTATTTT. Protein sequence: CASRPPSGTQYF.

Written as DNA, the CDR3 is TGTGCCAGCAGGTCCGGGACAGGGGGTGAAGACACTGAAGCTTTCTTT. It codes for CASRSGTGGEDTEAFF. The genes are TRBV7-9 and TRBJ1-1; TRBD1 agrees at 11 bases. CDR1 is SEHNR and CDR2 is FQNEAQ in the germline V gene (reference sequence). The CDR3 is 16 amino acids. V lost 6 bases to trimming and J lost 3 bases; unmatched junction nucleotides: 9.

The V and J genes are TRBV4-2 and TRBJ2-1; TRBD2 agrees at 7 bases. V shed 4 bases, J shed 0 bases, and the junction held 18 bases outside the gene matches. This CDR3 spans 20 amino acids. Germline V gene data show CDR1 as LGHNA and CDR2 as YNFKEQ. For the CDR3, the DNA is TGTGCCAGCAGCCCCCCCCCAGTGTGGGGGGGTAAAAGCTCCTACAATGAGCAGTTCTTC. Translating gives CASSPPPVWGGKSSYNEQFF.

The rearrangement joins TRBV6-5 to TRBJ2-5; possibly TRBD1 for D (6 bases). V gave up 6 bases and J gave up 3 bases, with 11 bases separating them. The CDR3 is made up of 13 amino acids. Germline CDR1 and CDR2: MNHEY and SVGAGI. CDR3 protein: CASRAGVKETQYF. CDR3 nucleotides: TGTGCCAGCAGGGCAGGGGTCAAAGAGACCCAGTACTTC.

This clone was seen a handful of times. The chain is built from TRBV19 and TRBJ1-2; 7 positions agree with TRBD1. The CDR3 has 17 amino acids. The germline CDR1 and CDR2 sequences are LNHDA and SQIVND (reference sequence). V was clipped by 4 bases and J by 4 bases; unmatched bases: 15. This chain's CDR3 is CASSNPQGQHLLYGYTF. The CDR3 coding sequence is TGTGCCAGTAGTAACCCCCAGGGACAGCACCTACTCTATGGCTACACCTTC. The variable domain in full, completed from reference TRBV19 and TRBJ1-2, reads DGGITQSPKYLFRKEGQNVTLSCEQNLNHDAMYWYRQDPGQGLRLIYYSQIVNDFQKGDIAEGYSVSREKKESFPLTVTSAQKNPTAFYLCASSNPQGQHLLYGYTFGSGTRLTVV.

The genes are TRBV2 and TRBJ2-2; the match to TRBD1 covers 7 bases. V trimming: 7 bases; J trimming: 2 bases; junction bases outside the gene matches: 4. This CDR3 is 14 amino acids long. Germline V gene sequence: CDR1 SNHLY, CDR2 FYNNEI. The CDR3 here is CASTGTVNTGELFF. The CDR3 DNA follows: TGTGCCAGCACCGGGACAGTTAACACCGGGGAGCTGTTTTTT.

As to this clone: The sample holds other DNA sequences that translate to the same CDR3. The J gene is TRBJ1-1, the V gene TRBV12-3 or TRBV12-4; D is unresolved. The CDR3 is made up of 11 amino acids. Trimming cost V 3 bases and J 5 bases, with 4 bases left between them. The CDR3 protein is CASSFRTEAFF. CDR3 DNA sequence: TGTGCCAGCAGTTTTCGGACTGAAGCTTTCTTT.

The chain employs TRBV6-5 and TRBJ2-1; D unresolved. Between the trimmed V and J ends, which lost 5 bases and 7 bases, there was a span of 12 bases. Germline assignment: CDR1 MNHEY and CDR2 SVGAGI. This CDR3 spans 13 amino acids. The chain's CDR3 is CASSPTPKNEQFF. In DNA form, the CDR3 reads TGTGCCAGCAGTCCGACTCCCAAGAATGAGCAGTTCTTC.

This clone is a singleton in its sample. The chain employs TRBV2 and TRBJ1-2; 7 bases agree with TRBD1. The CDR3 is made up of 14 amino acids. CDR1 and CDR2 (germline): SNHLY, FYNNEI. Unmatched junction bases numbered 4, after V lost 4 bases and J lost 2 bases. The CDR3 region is CASSAETGNYGYTF. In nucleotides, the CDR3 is TGTGCCAGCAGTGCCGAGACAGGGAACTATGGCTACACCTTC.